This TCR beta chain stems from a study of blood T cell repertoires in COVID-19. At the level of the study: The United States, Italy and Spain supplied acute and convalescent COVID-19 samples.

Sequenced by immunoSEQ multiplex PCR; TCRdb stores in-frame clones only, minus some. This sample has some 95,000 clones, with nearly 90% found just once. The CDR3 has 15 amino acids. Between the trimmed V and J ends, which lost 4 bases and 7 bases, there was a span of 17 bases. Germline loops: CDR1 LGHNA, CDR2 YNFKEQ. The receptor comes from a man between 65 and 79 years old with acute or convalescent COVID-19. The sequencing input was peripheral blood. The J gene is TRBJ2-1, the V gene TRBV4-2, with D maybe TRBD2 (5 bases). CDR3 sequence reads: CASSRQSDFWNEQFF. Here the CDR3 DNA reads TGTGCCAGCAGCCGACAATCGGACTTTTGGAATGAGCAGTTCTTC.